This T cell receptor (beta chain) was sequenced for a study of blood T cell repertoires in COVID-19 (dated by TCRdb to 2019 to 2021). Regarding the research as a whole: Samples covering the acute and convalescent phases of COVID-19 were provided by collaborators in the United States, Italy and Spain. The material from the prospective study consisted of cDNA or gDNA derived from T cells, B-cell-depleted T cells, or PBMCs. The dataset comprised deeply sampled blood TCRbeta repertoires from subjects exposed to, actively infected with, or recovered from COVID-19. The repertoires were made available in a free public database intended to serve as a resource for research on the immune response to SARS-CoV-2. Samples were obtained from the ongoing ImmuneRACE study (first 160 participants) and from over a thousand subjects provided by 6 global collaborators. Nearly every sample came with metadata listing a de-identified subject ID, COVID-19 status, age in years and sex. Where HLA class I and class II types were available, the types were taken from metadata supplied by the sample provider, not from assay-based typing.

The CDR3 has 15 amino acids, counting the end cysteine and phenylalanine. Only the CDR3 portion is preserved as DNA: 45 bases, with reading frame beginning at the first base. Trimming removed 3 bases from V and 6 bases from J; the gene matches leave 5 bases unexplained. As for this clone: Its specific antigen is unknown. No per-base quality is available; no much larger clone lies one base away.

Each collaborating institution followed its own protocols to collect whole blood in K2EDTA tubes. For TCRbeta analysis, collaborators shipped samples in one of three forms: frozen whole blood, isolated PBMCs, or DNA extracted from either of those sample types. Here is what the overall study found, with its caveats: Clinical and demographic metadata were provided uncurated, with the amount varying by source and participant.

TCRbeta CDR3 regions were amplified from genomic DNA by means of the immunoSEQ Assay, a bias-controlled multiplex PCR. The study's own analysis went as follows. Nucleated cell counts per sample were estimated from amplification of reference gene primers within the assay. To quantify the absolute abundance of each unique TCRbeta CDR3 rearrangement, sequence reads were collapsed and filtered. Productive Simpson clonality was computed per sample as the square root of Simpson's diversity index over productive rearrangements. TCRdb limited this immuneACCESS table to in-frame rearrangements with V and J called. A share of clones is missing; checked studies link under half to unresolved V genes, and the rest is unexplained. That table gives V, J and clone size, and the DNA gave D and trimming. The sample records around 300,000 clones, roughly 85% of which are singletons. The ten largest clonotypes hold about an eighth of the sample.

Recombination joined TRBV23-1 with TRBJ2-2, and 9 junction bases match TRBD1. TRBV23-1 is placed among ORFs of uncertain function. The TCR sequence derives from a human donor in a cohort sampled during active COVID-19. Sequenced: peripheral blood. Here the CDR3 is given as CASSQRDRVSGELFF. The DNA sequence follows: TGCGCCAGCAGTCAGAGGGACAGGGTCTCCGGGGAGCTGTTTTTT.